This note documents a single T cell receptor (beta chain) sequence. These data are taken from a study of blood T cell repertoires in COVID-19. Study as a whole: COVID-19 samples from acute and convalescent phases originated in the United States, Italy and Spain. T cells, B-cell-depleted T cells, or PBMCs supplied cDNA or gDNA.

Original handling: Nucleated cell number was recorded as an estimate derived from reference gene primer amplification. The table came from immunoSEQ multiplex PCR; TCRdb's copy has only in-frame clones and leaves some out. V and J calls and clone size follow that table, whereas D and trimming were derived from the DNA. This repertoire shows around 300,000 clones, about 85% found once; its top ten account for around 2.1%. CDR3 length: 15 amino acids. V was trimmed by 4 bases and J by 8 bases, leaving 17 bases between them. Germline V gene data show CDR1 as MNHEY and CDR2 as SMNVEV (reference sequence).

The origin of this receptor is a man aged 18 to 30 with active or convalescent COVID-19. The V and J genes are TRBV27 and TRBJ1-4; TRBD1 is a possible D gene (5 bases). Sequences were obtained from peripheral blood. CDR3 in amino acids: CASSSLLGTEEKLFF. CDR3 bases: TGTGCCAGCAGTTCTCTCTTGGGGACTGAGGAAAAACTGTTTTTT.